Each of the 15 T cell receptor beta chains below was sequenced from the same sample in a study of shared T cell receptors in the human thymus. Assay: immunoSEQ multiplex PCR; the TCRdb copy retains only in-frame clones and omits some. This sample has 720,000 or so clones, with over 75% found just once. These same records also appear under a second study, on human thymus T cells.

The sequenced sample was thymocytes. The receptors here all came from a girl in the first two years of life with a congenital heart defect.

This chain links TRBV27 with TRBJ2-7, with TRBD1 identical over 10 bases. CDR1 MNHEY and CDR2 SMNVEV come from the germline V gene (reference sequence). J lost 4 bases, V lost 3 bases, and 6 bases had no gene match. This CDR3 is 15 amino acids long. DNA for the CDR3: TGTGCCAGCAGTTTGCGACAGGGGGCCGCGTACGAGCAGTACTTC. The encoded protein is CASSLRQGAAYEQYF.

The chain combines TRBV14 with TRBJ2-2, with D possibly being TRBD1 (6 bases). This CDR3 region has 16 residues. CDR1 SGHDN and CDR2 FVKESK come from the germline V gene. Trimming took 9 bases from V and 5 from J, leaving 22 bases between them. CDR3: CARSRGLKSETGELFF. The CDR3 DNA sequence: TGTGCCAGGAGCAGGGGATTAAAGTCGGAGACCGGGGAGCTGTTTTTT. Full variable domain (missing parts from reference TRBV14 and TRBJ2-2): EAGVTQFPSHSVIEKGQTVTLRCDPISGHDNLYWYRRVMGKEIKFLLHFVKESKQDESGMPNNRFLAERTGGTYSTLKVQPAELEDSGVYFCARSRGLKSETGELFFGEGSRLTVL.

The V and J genes are TRBV9 and TRBJ2-5, with no clear D. Germline V gives CDR1 SGDLS, CDR2 YYNGEE. CDR3 size: 15 residues. Trimming took 0 bases from V and 1 from J, leaving 10 bases between them. The CDR3 bases are TGTGCCAGCAGCGTAGATGTACAGACCCAAGAGACCCAGTACTTC. This translates into CASSVDVQTQETQYF.

The chain carries TRBV6-6 and TRBJ1-2, with a weak D call TRBD1 (6 bases). This CDR3 comprises 15 residues. Deletions cut 6 bases from V and 4 bases from J, with 18 bases between. Germline V gives CDR1 MNHNY, CDR2 SVGAGI (reference sequence). In nucleotides, the CDR3 is TGTGCCAGCAGCCTCACTTTCCGCAGGGGCTATGGCTACACCTTC. The encoded protein is CASSLTFRRGYGYTF.

A single count supports this clone. Other DNA sequences in this sample translate to the same CDR3. The chain recombines TRBV11-2 with TRBJ1-5; the D is unclear. CDR3 size: 13 residues. Germline V gene lookup returns CDR1 SGHAT and CDR2 FQNNGV. The V end was cut by 5 bases, the J end by 0 bases, with 5 bases between. The CDR3 region is CASSLYSNQPQHF. The DNA for the CDR3 is TGTGCCAGCAGCCTCTATAGCAATCAGCCCCAGCATTTT. Supplemented by reference TRBV11-2 and TRBJ1-5, the full variable domain reads EAGVAQSPRYKIIEKRQSVAFWCNPISGHATLYWYQQILGQGPKLLIQFQNNGVVDDSQLPKDRFSAERLKGVDSTLKIQPAKLEDSAVYLCASSLYSNQPQHFGDGTRLSIL.

The chain recombines TRBV14 with TRBJ2-1, with 7 bases identical to TRBD2. CDR1 and CDR2 from the germline V gene are SGHDN and FVKESK. The junction had 8 bases not matched to a gene; V was cut back by 0 bases and J by 6 bases. This CDR3 is 16 amino acids long. In DNA form, the CDR3 reads TGTGCCAGCAGCCAAGATTCCGCGAGCGGGATCAATGAGCAGTTCTTC. It yields the protein CASSQDSASGINEQFF.

V and J are TRBV2 and TRBJ2-7, with a tentative D call TRBD1 (5 bases). The CDR3 is made up of 18 amino acids. The germline V gene has CDR1 SNHLY and CDR2 FYNNEI. V was trimmed by 4 bases and J by 4 bases, leaving 26 bases between them. The CDR3 DNA reads as TGTGCCAGCAGTGTTGTATGGGGCAGACAGAGAAAGGGGTACGAGCAGTACTTC. Translating gives CASSVVWGRQRKGYEQYF. Together with reference TRBV2 and TRBJ2-7, the CDR3 gives the full variable domain: EPEVTQTPSHQVTQMGQEVILRCVPISNHLYFYWYRQILGQKVEFLVSFYNNEISEKSEIFDDQFSVERPDGSNFTLKIRSTKLEDSAMYFCASSVVWGRQRKGYEQYFGPGTRLTVT.

The V call is TRBV18, the J call TRBJ2-1; 11 nucleotides agree with TRBD2. CDR3 length: 17 amino acids. Germline V CDR1 and CDR2: KGHSH, LQKENI. V gave up 2 bases and J gave up 3 bases; unmatched junction bases: 6. The CDR3 DNA reads TGTGCCAGCTCACCAACGCCCGGGACTAGCGGCTACAATGAGCAGTTCTTC. It is translated as CASSPTPGTSGYNEQFF.

Notes on this clone: At the DNA level, this CDR3 is encoded by other sequences in the same sample as well. This sequence joins TRBV20-1 and TRBJ2-3; D gene unclear. This CDR3 has 11 amino acids. The V gene lost 3 bases and the J gene lost 3 bases, with 4 bases spanning the gap. CDR1 is DFQATT, CDR2 SNEGSKA, per germline (reference sequence). CDR3 residues: CSARRTDTQYF. CDR3 DNA sequence: TGCAGTGCTAGGAGGACAGATACGCAGTATTTT.

The chain recombines TRBV4-1 with TRBJ1-2; D is unresolved. The CDR3 length is 15 residues. Trimming stripped 2 bases from V and 6 bases from J, with 16 bases between. The germline V gene encodes CDR1 MGHRA and CDR2 YSYEKL. The chain's CDR3 is CASSQPFAAPNGYTF. The CDR3 DNA is TGCGCCAGCAGCCAACCGTTCGCGGCCCCCAATGGCTACACCTTC.

This chain connects TRBV11-2 to TRBJ1-1, with 11 bases that match TRBD1. The CDR3 covers 18 residues. V lost 5 bases and J lost 5; bases outside the gene matches: 16. Looked up from germline, CDR1 is SGHAT and CDR2 is FQNNGV. The CDR3 loop is CASSPGGPGQGARTEAFF. DNA of the CDR3: TGTGCCAGCAGCCCTGGAGGACCCGGACAGGGGGCGCGTACTGAAGCTTTCTTT.

The chain joins TRBV4-3 to TRBJ1-5; D is possibly TRBD1 (6 bases). The germline CDR1 and CDR2 sequences are LGHNA and YSLEER. Trimming pared 0 bases from V and 2 bases from J, leaving 11 bases between. This CDR3 spans 16 amino acids. CDR3 coding DNA: TGCGCCAGCAGCCAAGATTGGGGGCAAGGCAATCAGCCCCAGCATTTT. Translating it yields CASSQDWGQGNQPQHF.

The V and J genes are TRBV6-4 and TRBJ2-6; 9 positions match TRBD1. V dropped 4 bases and J dropped 0; count of bases not matched to a gene: 7. Germline CDR1 reads MRHNA; CDR2 reads SNTAGT. This CDR3 is 18 amino acids long. The CDR3 sequence is CASSGQGQGSSGANVLTF. The CDR3 coding sequence is TGTGCCAGCAGTGGGCAGGGACAGGGATCCTCTGGGGCCAACGTCCTGACTTTC.

The chain is built from TRBV9 and TRBJ1-5; tentatively, D is TRBD1 (6 bases). The CDR3 runs 14 residues. Germline lookup yields CDR1 SGDLS and CDR2 YYNGEE. V was clipped by 5 bases and J by 3 bases, with 12 bases between them. The CDR3 nucleotides read TGTGCCAGCAGTAGGACAGCTAACAATCAGCCCCAGCATTTT. This sequence encodes CASSRTANNQPQHF. Full variable domain (remainder filled in from reference TRBV9 and TRBJ1-5): DSGVTQTPKHLITATGQRVTLRCSPRSGDLSVYWYQQSLDQGLQFLIQYYNGEERAKGNILERFSAQQFPDLHSELNLSSLELGDSALYFCASSRTANNQPQHFGDGTRLSIL.

The V call is TRBV9, the J call TRBJ2-3, with TRBD1 matching over 9 bases. With V trimmed by 3 bases and J by 2 bases, 7 bases remained unmatched. Germline CDR1 is SGDLS and CDR2 is YYNGEE. The length of the CDR3 is 16 residues. In DNA form, the CDR3 reads TGTGCCAGCAGCGCAGTAACAGGGGGCAACACAGATACGCAGTATTTT. Translated: CASSAVTGGNTDTQYF.